This T cell receptor (beta chain) was sequenced in a study of response to subunit inactivated influenza vaccine. V gave up 1 base and J gave up 4 bases; unmatched junction bases: 5. Germline V gene lookup returns CDR1 SGHTA and CDR2 FQGNSA. This CDR3 is built from 16 residues. Via MiXCR, TCRdb re-called the RT-PCR reads, giving one row per CDR3 protein. This sample has approximately 500,000 distinct CDR3 sequences, with approximately 14% found just once. The material was PBMCs from blood, obtained roughly 12 days after vaccination. The chain combines TRBV7-2 with TRBJ1-1; TRBD1 matches 11 bases. The receptor was isolated from a man aged 50-60 years who received an inactivated influenza vaccine. DNA of the CDR3: TGTGCCAGCAGCTTAGAGGGGACAGGGGGAGGCACTGAAGCTTTCTTT. Its translation is CASSLEGTGGGTEAFF. Full variable domain (outside the CDR3, taken from reference TRBV7-2 and TRBJ1-1): GAGVSQSPSNKVTEKGKDVELRCDPISGHTALYWYRQSLGQGLEFLIYFQGNSAPDKSGLPSDRFSAERTGGSVSTLTIQRTQQEDSAVYLCASSLEGTGGGTEAFFGQGTRLTVV.